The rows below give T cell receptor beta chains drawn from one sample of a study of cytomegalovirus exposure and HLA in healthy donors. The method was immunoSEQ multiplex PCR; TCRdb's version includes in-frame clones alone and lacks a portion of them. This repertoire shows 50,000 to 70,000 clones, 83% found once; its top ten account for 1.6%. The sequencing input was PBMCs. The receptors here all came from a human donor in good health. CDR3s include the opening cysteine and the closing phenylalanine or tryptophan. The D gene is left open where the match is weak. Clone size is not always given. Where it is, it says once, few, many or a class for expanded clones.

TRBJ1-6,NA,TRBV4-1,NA,TGCGCCAGCAGCCGGGACACCTATAATTCACCCCTCCACTTT,CASSRDTYNSPLHF
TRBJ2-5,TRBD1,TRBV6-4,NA,TGTGCCAGCAGTTCAGCGACAGGGGGTGAAGAGACCCAGTACTTC,CASSSATGGEETQYF
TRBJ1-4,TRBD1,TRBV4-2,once,TGTGCCAGCAGCCAAGGTGGGACAGTCTCACGGGAGGAAAAACTGTTTTTT,CASSQGGTVSREEKLFF
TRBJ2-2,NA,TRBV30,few,TGTGCCTCCTCGAGGGGGAAACGCGGTAATTCCGGGGAGCTGTTTTTT,CASSRGKRGNSGELFF
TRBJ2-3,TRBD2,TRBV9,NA,TGTGCCAGCAGCATCCTAGCGGGAGAACACGGAGATACGCAGTATTTT,CASSILAGEHGDTQYF
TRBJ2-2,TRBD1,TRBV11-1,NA,TGTGCCAGCAGCTTTTCGACAGGGGAGACTGGGGAGCTGTTTTTT,CASSFSTGETGELFF
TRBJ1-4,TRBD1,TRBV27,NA,TGTGCCAGCAAACCAGGGACAGGTACTTATGTGAATGAAAAACTGTTTTTT,CASKPGTGTYVNEKLFF
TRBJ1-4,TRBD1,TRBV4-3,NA,TGCGCCAGCAGCTACAGGGGGGAAAAACTGTTTTTT,CASSYRGEKLFF
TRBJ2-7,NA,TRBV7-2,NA,TGTGCCAGCAGCTTAGCGGGACCCTGGGACTACGAGCAGTACTTC,CASSLAGPWDYEQYF
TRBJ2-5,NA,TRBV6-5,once,TGTGCCAGCAGCCGGGGGTGGGGTCAAGAGACCCAGTACTTC,CASSRGWGQETQYF
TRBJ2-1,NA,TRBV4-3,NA,TGCGCCAGCAGCCAAGATCCCAGGGCAGCCTACAATGAGCAGTTCTTC,CASSQDPRAAYNEQFF
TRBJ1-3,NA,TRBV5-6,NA,TGTGCCAGCAGCTCCCTACAGAGAACTGGAAACACCATATATTTT,CASSSLQRTGNTIYF
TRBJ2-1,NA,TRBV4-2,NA,TGTGCCAGCAGCCAAGTATTGCTCGAACCGGGGATGGAGCAGTTCTTC,CASSQVLLEPGMEQFF
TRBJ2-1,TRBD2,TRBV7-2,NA,TGTGCCAGCTCGTCCCCGGGGGGGCACAATGAGCAGTTCTTC,CASSSPGGHNEQFF
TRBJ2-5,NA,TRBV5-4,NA,TGTGCCAGCAGCTTGGTTCGGGCAGGGTTTGAAGAGACCCAGTACTTC,CASSLVRAGFEETQYF
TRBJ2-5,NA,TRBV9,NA,TGTGCCAGCAGTTCCCTAGGACAGACGTTGGCAGAGACCCAGTACTTC,CASSSLGQTLAETQYF
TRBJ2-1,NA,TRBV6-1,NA,TGTGCCAGCAGCTACGAGGAAGGCTACAATGAGCAGTTCTTC,CASSYEEGYNEQFF
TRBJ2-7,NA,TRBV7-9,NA,TGTGCCAGCAGCTCTCGGGGACAAAGTCACGAGCAGTACTTC,CASSSRGQSHEQYF
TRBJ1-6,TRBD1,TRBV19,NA,TGTGCCAGTAGTACAGGGGGCGCAAATTCACCCCTCCACTTT,CASSTGGANSPLHF
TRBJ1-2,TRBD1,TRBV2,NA,TGTGCCAGCAGTGATGGGACAGGGATGAATGGCTACACCTTC,CASSDGTGMNGYTF
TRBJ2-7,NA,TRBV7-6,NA,TGTGCCAGCAGCCCAGGGGACGACTACGAGCAGTACTTC,CASSPGDDYEQYF
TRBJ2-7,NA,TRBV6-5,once,TGTGCCAGCATGGGGGGGCGCCACTACGAGCAGTACTTC,CASMGGRHYEQYF
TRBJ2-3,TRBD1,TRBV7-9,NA,TGTGCCAGCAGCTCGGACAGGGGGTATTTAGATACGCAGTATTTT,CASSSDRGYLDTQYF
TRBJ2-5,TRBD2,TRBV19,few,TGTGCCAGTAGTAGACGGGGACTAGCGGGACAAGAGACCCAGTACTTC,CASSRRGLAGQETQYF
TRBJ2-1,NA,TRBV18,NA,TGTGCCACCGACTCGGGGATTGGAAATGAGCAGTTCTTC,CATDSGIGNEQFF
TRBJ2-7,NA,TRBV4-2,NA,TGTGCCAGCAGCCAAGATGACAGTTTTTACGAGCAGTACTTC,CASSQDDSFYEQYF
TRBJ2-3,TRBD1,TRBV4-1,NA,TGCGCCAGCAGCCAGCCGAGGGACAGGAGGAGCACAGATACGCAGTATTTT,CASSQPRDRRSTDTQYF
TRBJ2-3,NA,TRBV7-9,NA,TGTGCCAGCAGTTTACAGGGTTCCACAGATACGCAGTATTTT,CASSLQGSTDTQYF
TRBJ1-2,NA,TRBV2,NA,TGTGCCAGCGGGAGAGCAACTAACTATGGCTACACCTTC,CASGRATNYGYTF
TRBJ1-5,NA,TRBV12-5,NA,TGTGCTAGTACCTTAAGCCGGAGTCAGCCCCAGCATTTT,CASTLSRSQPQHF
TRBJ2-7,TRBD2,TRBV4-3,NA,TGCGCCAGCAGCCCTGGCACTAGCGGATCCTACGAGCAGTACTTC,CASSPGTSGSYEQYF
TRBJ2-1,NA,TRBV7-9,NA,TGTGCCAACAGCGGATCCGGGACTCCCACCGGCAATGAGCAGTTCTTC,CANSGSGTPTGNEQFF
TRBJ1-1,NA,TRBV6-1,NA,TGTGCCAGCAGCCGGGGAGGACTGAACACTGAAGCTTTCTTT,CASSRGGLNTEAFF
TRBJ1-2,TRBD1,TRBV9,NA,TGTGCCAGCTGGGGACAGGGGTACGGCTACACCTTC,CASWGQGYGYTF
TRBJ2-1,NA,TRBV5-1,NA,TGCGCCAGCAGCACGTCCGGACAGAGAAACAATGAGCAGTTCTTC,CASSTSGQRNNEQFF
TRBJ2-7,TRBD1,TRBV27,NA,TGTGCCAGCAGTTCCCGGGGCGGGGACAGGGTGGACGAGCAGTACTTC,CASSSRGGDRVDEQYF